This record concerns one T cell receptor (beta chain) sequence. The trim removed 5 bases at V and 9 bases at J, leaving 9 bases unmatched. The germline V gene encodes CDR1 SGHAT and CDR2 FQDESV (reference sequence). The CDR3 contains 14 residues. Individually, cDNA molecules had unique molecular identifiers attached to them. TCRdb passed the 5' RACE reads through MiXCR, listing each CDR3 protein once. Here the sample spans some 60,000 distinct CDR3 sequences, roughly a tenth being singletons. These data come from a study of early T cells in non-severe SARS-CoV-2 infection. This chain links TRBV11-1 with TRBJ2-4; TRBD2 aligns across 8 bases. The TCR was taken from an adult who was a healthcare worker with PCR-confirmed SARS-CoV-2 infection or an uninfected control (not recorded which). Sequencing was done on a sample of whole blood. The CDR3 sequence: CASSPGLVDGIQYF. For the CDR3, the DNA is TGTGCCAGCAGCCCGGGACTAGTAGACGGCATTCAGTACTTC.